These T cell receptor beta chains were read from a single sample in a study of shared clonotypes between healthy human individuals. TCRdb's copy holds only in-frame clones and misses some; the assay was immunoSEQ multiplex PCR. The table shows roughly 2.1 million clones, with 90% to 95% occurring only once. The specimen was naive CD8+ T cells from PBMCs. The receptor source for this set is a man in his late teens or twenties in good health. Some clones in this sample may be carry-over from other donors' samples. CDR3s include the opening cysteine and the closing phenylalanine or tryptophan. Each record gives: J gene, D gene, V gene, clone size, CDR3 protein. The D gene is left open where the match is weak. Clone size, where shown, is once, few, many, or a class for clones that have expanded.

TRBJ2-7,TRBD2,TRBV28,NA,CASTTGLAEVYEQYF
TRBJ2-7,NA,TRBV28,NA,CASSFRQGHEQYF
TRBJ2-7,NA,TRBV27,NA,CASRESSVGGLGEQYF
TRBJ1-2,NA,TRBV7-9,NA,CASSQGSHYGYTF
TRBJ2-7,NA,TRBV19,NA,CASEGGDSKYEQYF
TRBJ1-2,NA,TRBV2,NA,CASSEAGGGHYGYTF
TRBJ2-3,TRBD1,TRBV19,NA,CASTDRGLTDTQYF
TRBJ2-7,NA,TRBV9,once,CASSASGTWAYEQYF
TRBJ2-3,NA,TRBV5-6,NA,CASSLDLSDTQYF
TRBJ2-4,TRBD1,TRBV5-1,NA,CASSLGQGDIQYF